This entry lists 7 T cell receptor beta chains sequenced from one sample in a study of blood T cell repertoires in COVID-19. Profiling relied on immunoSEQ multiplex PCR, and the TCRdb table lists in-frame clones only, not all of them. The sample holds about 200,000 clones, about 88% seen once. The sequencing input was PBMCs or T cells enriched from blood (not recorded which). The receptors were sampled from a woman aged 25 to 39 who had been exposed to COVID-19.

The chain couples TRBV27 to TRBJ2-1, with TRBD2 matching over 10 bases. J was trimmed by 5 bases and V by 5 bases; bases with no gene match: 9. The CDR3 contains 16 residues. Germline CDR1 is MNHEY and CDR2 is SMNVEV (reference sequence). The CDR3: CASSVRVAGGNNEQFF. The CDR3, as DNA: TGTGCCAGCAGTGTAAGGGTAGCGGGGGGCAACAATGAGCAGTTCTTC.

The chain carries TRBV2 and TRBJ1-2, with D tentatively TRBD1 (6 bases). Trimming took off 6 bases at V and 2 bases at J, with 16 bases between the two ends. CDR1 SNHLY and CDR2 FYNNEI come from the germline V gene. The CDR3 consists of 15 residues. The CDR3 loop reads CASSSGWTENYGYTF. CDR3 DNA sequence: TGTGCCAGCAGCAGCGGATGGACAGAAAACTATGGCTACACCTTC.

The rearrangement links TRBV5-1 to TRBJ2-1, with TRBD2 matching 11 bases. With V trimmed by 4 bases and J by 6 bases, 6 bases remained unmatched. The CDR3 length is 15 residues. Germline V gives CDR1 SGHRS, CDR2 YFSETQ. This chain's CDR3 is CASSVTSGGVNEQFF. The CDR3 nucleotides read TGCGCCAGCAGCGTAACTAGCGGGGGAGTCAATGAGCAGTTCTTC. The variable domain in full, with the rest retrieved from reference TRBV5-1 and TRBJ2-1, is KAGVTQTPRYLIKTRGQQVTLSCSPISGHRSVSWYQQTPGQGLQFLFEYFSETQRNKGNFPGRFSGRQFSNSRSEMNVSTLELGDSALYLCASSVTSGGVNEQFFGPGTRLTVL.

This chain's CDR3 is CASSTQRSTYEQYF. CDR3 bases: TGTGCCAGCAGTACCCAGCGGTCCACTTACGAGCAGTACTTC. The chain employs TRBV2 and TRBJ2-7, with D possibly matching TRBD2 (5 bases). This CDR3 has 14 amino acids. Trimming removed 5 bases from V and 4 bases from J, with 15 bases in between. In germline, CDR1 is SNHLY, CDR2 FYNNEI.

V is TRBV20-1 and J is TRBJ1-1; no definite D call. The CDR3 contains 11 residues. CDR1 DFQATT and CDR2 SNEGSKA come from the germline V gene (reference sequence). V shed 3 bases and J shed 6 bases, with 8 bases lying between them. The CDR3 region has the DNA TGCAGTGCTAGGAGGGCACCTGAAGCTTTCTTT. Translating gives CSARRAPEAFF.

V gene TRBV18 combines with J gene TRBJ2-7; TRBD1 matches at 10 bases. J was trimmed by 7 bases and V by 2 bases; bases with no gene match: 8. The CDR3 loop spans 15 amino acids. Germline V lookup: CDR1 KGHSH, CDR2 LQKENI. As DNA, the CDR3 is TGTGCCAGCTCACCAAGTGAAGGGACAGGGGAAGAGCAGTACTTC. Protein sequence: CASSPSEGTGEEQYF.

J is TRBJ2-3 and V is TRBV11-2; 8 bases are a match to TRBD2. Losses at the gene ends were 1 base for V and 2 bases for J; bases not matched to a gene: 5. This CDR3 has 16 amino acids. CDR1 SGHAT and CDR2 FQNNGV come from the germline V gene. In DNA form, the CDR3 reads TGTGCCAGCAGCTTAGCGTTGCGGGGGGTCACAGATACGCAGTATTTT. Residues: CASSLALRGVTDTQYF.